The next 27 T cell receptor beta chains were all read from a single sample in a study of cytomegalovirus exposure and HLA in healthy donors. Sequencing was performed with immunoSEQ multiplex PCR; in TCRdb, only in-frame clones are kept and a portion is missing. The sample gives about 220,000 clones, about 89% of which show up once; more than 1% is in the top ten. Sequenced: PBMCs. Every receptor here comes from a young woman in good health and CMV-seronegative.

The genes are TRBV29-1 and TRBJ2-5, with D maybe TRBD1 (6 bases). Germline values: CDR1 SQVTM, CDR2 ANQGSEA. V lost 7 bases, J lost 5 bases, and 17 bases lay in between. This CDR3 is built from 13 residues. CDR3 region: CSATSTGGETQYF. CDR3 bases: TGCAGCGCTACTTCGACAGGCGGGGAGACCCAGTACTTC.

The rearrangement links TRBV18 to TRBJ2-7, with 12 bases matching TRBD2. This CDR3 region has 17 residues. V lost 3 bases and J lost 2; bases outside the gene matches: 8. Looked up from germline, CDR1 is KGHSH and CDR2 is LQKENI. CDR3: CASSPSRTSGTPYEQYF. CDR3 in DNA: TGTGCCAGCTCACCGAGCAGGACTAGCGGGACTCCCTACGAGCAGTACTTC.

This clone was found once. This chain uses TRBV5-1 with TRBJ2-5; the match to TRBD2 covers 11 bases. Germline CDR1 is SGHRS and CDR2 is YFSETQ. J gave up 3 bases and V 1 base, and 5 bases lay outside the gene matches. CDR3 size: 16 residues. In DNA, the CDR3 is TGCGCCAGCAGCTTGACTAGCGGGAGCCCCGAAGAGACCCAGTACTTC. It codes for CASSLTSGSPEETQYF.

V gene TRBV28 combines with J gene TRBJ2-7; no definite D call. CDR1 and CDR2 from the germline V gene are MDHEN and SYDVKM. The V and J ends lost 5 bases and 3 bases respectively, with 11 bases between them. There are 13 residues in the CDR3. CDR3 in amino acids: CASSQSAVYEQYF. The CDR3 region has the DNA TGTGCCAGCAGTCAAAGTGCGGTCTACGAGCAGTACTTC.

The chain recombines TRBV2 with TRBJ2-3, with TRBD2 identical over 10 bases. The V segment lost 6 bases and the J segment 4 bases; nucleotides outside the gene matches: 19. CDR3 length equals 19 residues. Germline CDR1 reads SNHLY; CDR2 reads FYNNEI. CDR3 protein: CASSPKGVILAGTPDTQYF. The DNA for the CDR3 is TGTGCCAGCAGCCCCAAGGGGGTCATACTAGCGGGAACCCCAGATACGCAGTATTTT.

The CDR3 region has the DNA TGCGCCAGCAGCGTAAACAGGGGGCCAAGCACAGATACGCAGTATTTT. Translating gives CASSVNRGPSTDTQYF. This chain connects TRBV5-1 to TRBJ2-3; TRBD1 agrees at 9 bases. Germline assignment: CDR1 SGHRS and CDR2 YFSETQ. The ends lost 4 bases at V and 0 bases at J; junction bases unmatched: 6. CDR3 length: 16 residues.

The chain employs TRBV19 and TRBJ2-7; TRBD2 matches 10 bases. The germline V gene has CDR1 LNHDA and CDR2 SQIVND (reference sequence). J gave up 4 bases and V 6 bases, and 6 bases lay outside the gene matches. This CDR3 has 14 amino acids. The CDR3 sequence: CASSRTSGKYEQYF. Here the CDR3 DNA reads TGTGCCAGTAGCCGTACTAGCGGGAAGTACGAGCAGTACTTC. Complete variable domain (other parts from reference TRBV19 and TRBJ2-7): DGGITQSPKYLFRKEGQNVTLSCEQNLNHDAMYWYRQDPGQGLRLIYYSQIVNDFQKGDIAEGYSVSREKKESFPLTVTSAQKNPTAFYLCASSRTSGKYEQYFGPGTRLTVT.

The chain combines TRBV2 with TRBJ2-3; D is undetermined. CDR3 length: 11 amino acids. The germline V gene encodes CDR1 SNHLY and CDR2 FYNNEI. The V end lost 6 bases, the J end lost 10 bases, and 11 bases lay between the germline ends. CDR3 in DNA: TGTGCCAGCAGCCCCCTAGGCGCGCAGTATTTT. Protein sequence: CASSPLGAQYF.

V and J are TRBV30 and TRBJ2-7; TRBD2 aligns across 13 bases. Trimming cost V 5 bases and J 6 bases; bases outside gene matches: 7. CDR1 and CDR2 from the germline V gene are GTSNPN and SVGIG (reference sequence). CDR3 length: 14 residues. This CDR3 reads CAWLGTSGMGEQYF. CDR3 DNA: TGTGCCTGGCTTGGGACTAGCGGGATGGGCGAGCAGTACTTC.

Turning to this clone: This CDR3 is also generated by other DNA sequences in the sample. The chain carries TRBV11-3 and TRBJ2-7, with 7 bases lining up with TRBD1. The CDR3 extends over 14 amino acids. Germline V gives CDR1 SGHNT, CDR2 YENEEA. Trimming cost V 3 bases and J 1 base; bases outside gene matches: 3. The CDR3 sequence: CASSLTRGSYEQYF. In DNA form, the CDR3 reads TGTGCCAGCAGCTTGACCAGGGGGTCCTACGAGCAGTACTTC.

The CDR3 nucleotides are TGCAGCGTTACTGACAGGGGGTACCAAGAGACCCAGTACTTC. Translating gives CSVTDRGYQETQYF. J is TRBJ2-5 and V is TRBV29-1, with TRBD1 identical over 9 bases. CDR1 and CDR2 (germline): SQVTM, ANQGSEA. The junction had 4 bases not matched to a gene; V was cut back by 5 bases and J by 0 bases. CDR3 length: 14 amino acids.

The chain carries TRBV19 and TRBJ1-5; TRBD1 matches at 9 bases. Germline CDR1 is LNHDA and CDR2 is SQIVND (reference sequence). This CDR3 comprises 16 residues. V was clipped by 5 bases and J by 2 bases; unmatched bases: 7. The DNA of the CDR3 is TGTGCCAGTAGTCTCCACAGGGGGCGAGGCAATCAGCCCCAGCATTTT. Its translation is CASSLHRGRGNQPQHF.

The V and J genes are TRBV30 and TRBJ2-7, with 9 positions matching TRBD1. CDR3 length: 14 amino acids. With 3 bases clipped from V and 5 bases from J, the junction kept 8 bases outside the gene matches. Germline loops: CDR1 GTSNPN, CDR2 SVGIG (reference sequence). The CDR3 DNA reads TGTGCCTGGAGCGACCCCGGGACAGGGAACGAGCAGTACTTC. Residues: CAWSDPGTGNEQYF.

V is TRBV4-1 and J is TRBJ2-7, with D tentatively TRBD1 (6 bases). The length of the CDR3 is 16 residues. The V and J ends lost 2 bases and 6 bases respectively, with 20 bases between them. The germline gives CDR1 MGHRA, CDR2 YSYEKL. The CDR3 protein is CASSQRASGHIREQYF. The CDR3 DNA is TGCGCCAGCAGCCAACGAGCCTCGGGACATATCCGCGAGCAGTACTTC.

This clone was recorded once. The rearrangement uses TRBV5-1 and TRBJ1-2; TRBD1 agrees at 8 bases. This CDR3 contains 14 residues. J lost 3 bases, V lost 4 bases, and 5 bases had no gene match. Germline lookup yields CDR1 SGHRS and CDR2 YFSETQ. CDR3 coding DNA: TGCGCCAGCAGCCCCGGACAGGGCCACTATGGCTACACCTTC. Residues: CASSPGQGHYGYTF.

The V and J genes are TRBV6-5 and TRBJ2-4; D is perhaps TRBD1 (6 bases). CDR3 length equals 13 residues. The ends were cut back, 6 bases at V and 7 bases at J, with 13 bases in the middle. CDR1 is MNHEY, CDR2 SVGAGI, per germline. The CDR3 is CASSAQGSNIQYF. In DNA, the CDR3 is TGTGCCAGCAGCGCACAGGGATCGAACATTCAGTACTTC.

This chain links TRBV6-5 with TRBJ1-2; D is uncertain. CDR3 size: 15 residues. The germline V and J ends were trimmed by 6 bases and 4 bases, with 18 bases remaining between them. Germline lookup yields CDR1 MNHEY and CDR2 SVGAGI. DNA for the CDR3: TGTGCCAGCAGAATGGAAGGGAGTGTTTCCTATGGCTACACCTTC. Amino acids: CASRMEGSVSYGYTF.

This chain joins TRBV6-6 and TRBJ2-7, with 8 bases fitting TRBD1. Germline V gives CDR1 MNHNY, CDR2 SVGAGI (reference sequence). The CDR3 runs 14 residues. The trim removed 4 bases at V and 3 bases at J, leaving 5 bases unmatched. The CDR3 nucleotides are TGTGCCAGCAGTTCGACAGGGGTTTTCTACGAGCAGTACTTC. Translation gives CASSSTGVFYEQYF.

The V and J genes are TRBV30 and TRBJ1-1; weak D call: TRBD1 (5 bases). The germline V and J ends were trimmed by 4 bases and 7 bases, with 19 bases remaining between them. This CDR3 region has 14 residues. Germline V CDR1 and CDR2: GTSNPN, SVGIG (reference sequence). CDR3 coding DNA: TGTGCCTGGATGTGGGGCCCCAAAAGTCGTGAAGCTTTCTTT. This gives the protein CAWMWGPKSREAFF.

The genes are TRBV6-6 and TRBJ2-3; no firm D call. Trimming pared 6 bases from V and 6 bases from J, leaving 16 bases between. Germline assignment: CDR1 MNHNY and CDR2 SVGAGI (reference sequence). This CDR3 is 14 amino acids long. In DNA, the CDR3 is TGTGCCAGCAGCTCCAACTATTCCCCGGATACGCAGTATTTT. Its protein is CASSSNYSPDTQYF.

The CDR3 region is CASRAPLSQGLAAFSSYNEQFF. CDR3 DNA: TGTGCCAGCAGGGCTCCCCTCAGTCAGGGACTAGCGGCCTTTAGCTCCTACAATGAGCAGTTCTTC. V usage is TRBV27 and J usage is TRBJ2-1; 11 nucleotides align to TRBD2. CDR1 MNHEY and CDR2 SMNVEV come from the germline V gene (reference sequence). V was pared by 6 bases and J by 0 bases, with 22 bases of the junction left unmatched. This CDR3 is 22 amino acids long.

V gene TRBV30 combines with J gene TRBJ1-5; D is ambiguous. CDR3 length: 17 amino acids. The germline V and J ends were trimmed by 4 bases and 4 bases, with 23 bases remaining between them. CDR1 and CDR2 (germline): GTSNPN, SVGIG (reference sequence). CDR3: CAWTKKTGISSNQPQHF. CDR3 in DNA: TGTGCCTGGACGAAGAAGACGGGAATTAGTTCGAATCAGCCCCAGCATTTT.

The chain employs TRBV10-3 and TRBJ2-5; the D gene is possibly TRBD1 (6 bases). The V end lost 5 bases, the J end lost 4 bases, and 14 bases lay between the germline ends. The germline gives CDR1 ENHRY, CDR2 SYGVKD. CDR3 length equals 14 residues. The CDR3 loop is CAISTRGLGETQYF. The CDR3, as DNA: TGTGCCATCAGTACCAGGGGTTTAGGAGAGACCCAGTACTTC.

This chain connects TRBV6-5 to TRBJ2-2; TRBD2 matches 10 bases. J was trimmed by 4 bases and V by 4 bases; bases with no gene match: 6. Looked up from germline, CDR1 is MNHEY and CDR2 is SVGAGI. This CDR3 comprises 16 residues. For the CDR3, the DNA is TGTGCCAGCAGTTCCCTAGCGGGAGACTTCACCGGGGAGCTGTTTTTT. Amino acids: CASSSLAGDFTGELFF.

The rearrangement links TRBV27 to TRBJ2-5; TRBD1 is a possible D gene (7 bases). The V end was cut by 6 bases, the J end by 3 bases, with 20 bases between. CDR1 and CDR2 (germline): MNHEY, SMNVEV (reference sequence). This CDR3 has 16 amino acids. DNA for the CDR3: TGTGCCAGCAGCTATTGGACGGCGGGACAGAAAGAGACCCAGTACTTC. This sequence encodes CASSYWTAGQKETQYF.

The chain has TRBV11-3 and TRBJ1-2, with D perhaps matching TRBD1 (5 bases). Germline assignment: CDR1 SGHNT and CDR2 YENEEA. The CDR3 loop spans 13 amino acids. Trimming left V 6 bases short and J 7 bases short, with 15 bases between. CDR3 sequence (DNA): TGTGCCAGCAGTGCAGGGCCGACTGGTGGCTACACCTTC. Its protein is CASSAGPTGGYTF.

In its sample, this clone was seen once. The chain employs TRBV11-2 and TRBJ1-1; D might be TRBD1 (6 bases). Germline lookup yields CDR1 SGHAT and CDR2 FQNNGV. Trimming removed 5 bases from V and 5 bases from J, with 18 bases in between. The CDR3 is made up of 15 amino acids. CDR3 in DNA: TGTGCCAGCAGCCGGAAGACAGGCTTGCGTACTGAAGCTTTCTTT. This sequence encodes CASSRKTGLRTEAFF.